This T cell receptor beta chain emerged from a study of metastatic and nonmetastatic thyroid tumors. MiXCR reprocessed the PCR reads for TCRdb. The table shows about 92,000 clones, with under 15% occurring only once. This clone has ten or more counts. The entire patient cohort was treatment-naive prior to thyroid surgery. The CDR3 has 13 residues. V gave up 0 bases and J gave up 7 bases, with 4 bases separating them. Germline assignment: CDR1 LGHDT and CDR2 YNNKEL (reference sequence). The sequenced sample consisted of blood. V and J are TRBV3-1 and TRBJ1-6; unclear D gene. The sequence was collected from a female donor with papillary thyroid cancer or a benign thyroid nodule (not recorded which). Some clones in this sample may be carry-over from other donors' samples. The CDR3 region has the DNA TGTGCCAGCAGCCAAGATGTGAATTCACCCCTCCACTTT. This sequence encodes CASSQDVNSPLHF.